The entry below describes one T cell receptor (beta chain). The sample comes from a study of blood T cell repertoires in COVID-19. Losses at the gene ends were 4 bases for V and 4 bases for J; bases not matched to a gene: 5. The germline gives CDR1 SQVTM, CDR2 ANQGSEA. CDR3 length: 13 residues. Libraries were prepared by immunoSEQ multiplex PCR; TCRdb keeps only in-frame clonotypes and omits some of them. The table lists approximately 300,000 clones, around 90% of them singletons, with roughly 5% in the top ten. This TCR came from a man in his 60s who had recovered from COVID-19. The chain has TRBV29-1 and TRBJ1-1; 8 bases agree with TRBD1. Sequenced input: PBMCs or T cells enriched from blood (not recorded which). Here the CDR3 DNA reads TGCAGCGTTGGTCAGGGGGCGTTCACTGAAGCTTTCTTT. Its protein product is CSVGQGAFTEAFF.